This T cell receptor (beta chain) was profiled in a study of shared clonotypes between healthy human individuals. Study-level background: CD8 memory received one plate per donor, CD8 naive two, CD4 memory three and CD4 naive three.

The ends lost 3 bases at V and 4 bases at J; junction bases unmatched: 12. Germline V gene data show CDR1 as SGHTA and CDR2 as FQGNSA. The CDR3 totals 18 residues. Worth noting for this clone: Its specificity is unknown.

The repertoire was sequenced with immunoSEQ multiplex PCR; TCRdb's copy has only in-frame clones and lacks some. The table records about 2,500,000 clones, 85% to 95% of them present only once. Notes on the study in general: Estimated clonotype richness was generally higher in naive than memory subsets. Few donors limited the genetic and exposure-history diversity represented.

Input material: naive CD4+ T cells sorted from blood. The subset was: CD45RA+ positively selected. This sequence joins TRBV7-2 and TRBJ2-1; 10 nucleotides line up with TRBD2. The receptor's source is a man between 18 and 35 years old in good health. Here the CDR3 reads CASSFLPGLAGVYNEQFF. CDR3 DNA sequence: TGTGCCAGCAGCTTTCTCCCGGGGCTAGCGGGAGTATACAATGAGCAGTTCTTC.